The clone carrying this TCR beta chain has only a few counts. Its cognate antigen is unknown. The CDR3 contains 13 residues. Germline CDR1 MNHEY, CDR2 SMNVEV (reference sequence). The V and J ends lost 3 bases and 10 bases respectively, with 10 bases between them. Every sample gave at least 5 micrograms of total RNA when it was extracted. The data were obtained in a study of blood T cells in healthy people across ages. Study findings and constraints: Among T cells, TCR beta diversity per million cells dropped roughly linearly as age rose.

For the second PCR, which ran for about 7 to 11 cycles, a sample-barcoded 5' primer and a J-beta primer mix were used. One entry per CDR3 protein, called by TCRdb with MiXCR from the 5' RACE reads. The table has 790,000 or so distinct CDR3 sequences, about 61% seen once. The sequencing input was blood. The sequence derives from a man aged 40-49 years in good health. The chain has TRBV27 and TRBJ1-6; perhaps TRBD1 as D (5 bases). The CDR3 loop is CASSFSQGSPLHF. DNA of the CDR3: TGTGCCAGCAGTTTTAGCCAGGGATCACCCCTCCACTTT.